This T cell receptor beta chain originates from a study of cytomegalovirus exposure and HLA in healthy donors. Study at large: Out of fewer than 500 genotyped donors, about 81% belonged to the Caucasian-associated ancestry cluster.

To note about this clone: Its antigen is not known.

The PCR had 60 Vbeta and 13 Jbeta primers. Profiled with immunoSEQ multiplex PCR; TCRdb holds only in-frame clones, not every one. Of under 150,000 clones detected, just under 85% appear once; the ten largest clones hold approximately 3%. All the people who gave samples were healthy bone marrow donors. Findings of the study overall: Most subjects had HLA-A and HLA-B alleles reportedly predicted accurately by TCR beta sequences. Exclusion as indistinguishable affected some V segments, including TRBV6-2 and TRBV6-3.

From germline, CDR1 is SGHNT and CDR2 YYREEE (reference sequence). Trimming took 3 bases from V and 1 from J; bases not matched to a gene: 15. This CDR3 has 18 residues. The chain uses TRBV5-4 and TRBJ1-2, with 7 bases fitting TRBD1. This TCR was recovered from a boy younger than 10 in good health and CMV-seronegative. Sequencing used PBMCs. The CDR3 loop reads CASSSALQGRRGNYGYTF. In DNA, the CDR3 is TGTGCCAGCAGCTCGGCCTTACAGGGGAGAAGGGGTAACTATGGCTACACCTTC.